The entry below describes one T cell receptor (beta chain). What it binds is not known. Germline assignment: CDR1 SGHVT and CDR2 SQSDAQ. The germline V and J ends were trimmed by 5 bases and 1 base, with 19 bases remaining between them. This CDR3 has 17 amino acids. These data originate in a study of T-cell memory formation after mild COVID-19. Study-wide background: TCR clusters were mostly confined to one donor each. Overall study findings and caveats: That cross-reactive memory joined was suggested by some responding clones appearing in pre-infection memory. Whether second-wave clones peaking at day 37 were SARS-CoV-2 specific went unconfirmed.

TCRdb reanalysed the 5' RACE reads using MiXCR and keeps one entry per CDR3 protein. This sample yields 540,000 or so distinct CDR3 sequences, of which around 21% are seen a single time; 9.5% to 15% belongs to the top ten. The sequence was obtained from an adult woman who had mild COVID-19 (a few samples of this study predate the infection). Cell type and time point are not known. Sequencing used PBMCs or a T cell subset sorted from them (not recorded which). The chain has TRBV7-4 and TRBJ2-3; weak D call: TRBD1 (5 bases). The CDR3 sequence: CASSPHPQGVGTDTQYF. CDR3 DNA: TGTGCCAGCAGCCCCCATCCTCAGGGCGTCGGCACAGATACGCAGTATTTT.